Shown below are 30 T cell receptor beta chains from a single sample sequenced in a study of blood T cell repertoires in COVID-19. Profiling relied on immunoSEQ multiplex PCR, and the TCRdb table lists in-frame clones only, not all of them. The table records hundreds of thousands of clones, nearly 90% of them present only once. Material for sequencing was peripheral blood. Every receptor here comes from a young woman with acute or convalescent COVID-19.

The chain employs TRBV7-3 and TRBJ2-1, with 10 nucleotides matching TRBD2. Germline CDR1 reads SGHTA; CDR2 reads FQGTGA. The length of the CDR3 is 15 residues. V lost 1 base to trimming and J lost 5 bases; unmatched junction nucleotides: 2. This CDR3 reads CASSLIGLADNEQFF. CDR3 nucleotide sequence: TGTGCCAGCAGCTTAATCGGACTAGCGGACAATGAGCAGTTCTTC. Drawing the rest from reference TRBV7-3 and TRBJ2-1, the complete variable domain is GAGVSQTPSNKVTEKGKYVELRCDPISGHTALYWYRQSLGQGPEFLIYFQGTGAADDSGLPNDRFFAVRPEGSVSTLKIQRTERGDSAVYLCASSLIGLADNEQFFGPGTRLTVL.

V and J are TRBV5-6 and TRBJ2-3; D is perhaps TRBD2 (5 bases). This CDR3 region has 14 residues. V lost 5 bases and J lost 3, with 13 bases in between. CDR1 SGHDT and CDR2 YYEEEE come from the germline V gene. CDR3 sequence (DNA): TGTGCCAGCAGTCAGCGGAGCGGAACAGATACGCAGTATTTT. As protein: CASSQRSGTDTQYF.

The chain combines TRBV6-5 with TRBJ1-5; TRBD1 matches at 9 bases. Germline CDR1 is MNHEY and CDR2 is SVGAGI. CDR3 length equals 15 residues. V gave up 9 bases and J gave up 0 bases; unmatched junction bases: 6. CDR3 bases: TGTGCCAGTCGGGACAGGGAAAATAGCAATCAGCCCCAGCATTTT. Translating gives CASRDRENSNQPQHF.

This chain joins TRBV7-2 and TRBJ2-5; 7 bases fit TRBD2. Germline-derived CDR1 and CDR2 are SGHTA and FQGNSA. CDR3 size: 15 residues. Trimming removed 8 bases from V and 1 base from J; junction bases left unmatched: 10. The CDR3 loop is CASLLGGSRQETQYF. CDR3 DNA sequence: TGTGCCAGCCTCTTGGGCGGGAGTCGCCAAGAGACCCAGTACTTC. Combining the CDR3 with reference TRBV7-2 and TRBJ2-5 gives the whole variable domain GAGVSQSPSNKVTEKGKDVELRCDPISGHTALYWYRQSLGQGLEFLIYFQGNSAPDKSGLPSDRFSAERTGGSVSTLTIQRTQQEDSAVYLCASLLGGSRQETQYFGPGTRLLVL.

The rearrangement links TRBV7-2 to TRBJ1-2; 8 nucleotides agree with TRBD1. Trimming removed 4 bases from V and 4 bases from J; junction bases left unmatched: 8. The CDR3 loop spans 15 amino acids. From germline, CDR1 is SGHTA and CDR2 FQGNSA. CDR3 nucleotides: TGTGCCAGCAGCTCAATCAGGGGGCAAGGCTATGGCTACACCTTC. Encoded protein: CASSSIRGQGYGYTF.

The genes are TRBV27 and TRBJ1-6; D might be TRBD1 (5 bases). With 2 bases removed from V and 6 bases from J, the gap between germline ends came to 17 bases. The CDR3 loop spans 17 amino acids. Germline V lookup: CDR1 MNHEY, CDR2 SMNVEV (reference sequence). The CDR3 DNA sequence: TGTGCCAGCAGTTTAGCGAGGCTGGGGGGGACTAATTCACCCCTCCACTTT. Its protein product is CASSLARLGGTNSPLHF.

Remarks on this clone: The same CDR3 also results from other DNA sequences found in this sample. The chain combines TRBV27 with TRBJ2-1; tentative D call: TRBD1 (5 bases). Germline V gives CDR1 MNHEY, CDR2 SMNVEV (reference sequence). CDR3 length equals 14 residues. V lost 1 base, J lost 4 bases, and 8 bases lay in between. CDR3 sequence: CASSLWGVYNEQFF. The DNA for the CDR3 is TGTGCCAGCAGTTTATGGGGCGTTTACAATGAGCAGTTCTTC.

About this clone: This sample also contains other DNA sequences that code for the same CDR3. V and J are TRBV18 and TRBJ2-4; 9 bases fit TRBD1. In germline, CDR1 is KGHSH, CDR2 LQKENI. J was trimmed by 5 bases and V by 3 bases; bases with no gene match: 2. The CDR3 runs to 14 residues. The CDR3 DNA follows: TGTGCCAGCTCACCCAGGACAGGGGAAAACATTCAGTACTTC. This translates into CASSPRTGENIQYF.

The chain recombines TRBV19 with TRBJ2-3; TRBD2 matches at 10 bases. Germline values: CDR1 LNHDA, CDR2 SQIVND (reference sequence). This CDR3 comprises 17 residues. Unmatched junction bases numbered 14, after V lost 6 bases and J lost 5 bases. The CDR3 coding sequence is TGTGCCAGTAGCCCTATGGGGCTAGCGGGAGACATAGATACGCAGTATTTT. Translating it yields CASSPMGLAGDIDTQYF.

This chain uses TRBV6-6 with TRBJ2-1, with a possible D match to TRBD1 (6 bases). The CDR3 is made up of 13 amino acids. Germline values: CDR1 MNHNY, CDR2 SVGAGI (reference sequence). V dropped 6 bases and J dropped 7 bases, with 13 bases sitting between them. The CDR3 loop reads CASSLLGANEQFF. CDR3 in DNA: TGTGCCAGCAGCTTACTGGGGGCTAATGAGCAGTTCTTC.

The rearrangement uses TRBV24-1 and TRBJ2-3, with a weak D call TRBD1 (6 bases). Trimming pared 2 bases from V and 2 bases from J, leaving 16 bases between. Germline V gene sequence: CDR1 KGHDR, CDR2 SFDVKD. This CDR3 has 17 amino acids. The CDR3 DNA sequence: TGTGCCACCAGTGATTCCCAGGGGACACCACTCACAGATACGCAGTATTTT. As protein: CATSDSQGTPLTDTQYF.

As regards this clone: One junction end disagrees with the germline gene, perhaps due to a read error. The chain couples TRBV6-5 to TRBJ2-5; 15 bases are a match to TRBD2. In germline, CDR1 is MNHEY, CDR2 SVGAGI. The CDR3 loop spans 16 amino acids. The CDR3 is CASSYLRTSGRALQHF. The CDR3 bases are TGTGCCAGCAGTTACTTGAGGACTAGCGGGAGGGCCCTGCAGCACTTC.

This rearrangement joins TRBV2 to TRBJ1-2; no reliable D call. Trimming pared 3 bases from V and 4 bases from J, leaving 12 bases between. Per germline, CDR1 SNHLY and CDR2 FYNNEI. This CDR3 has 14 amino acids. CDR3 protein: CASSDRVWSYGYTF. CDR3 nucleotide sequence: TGTGCCAGCAGTGACCGGGTTTGGAGCTATGGCTACACCTTC.

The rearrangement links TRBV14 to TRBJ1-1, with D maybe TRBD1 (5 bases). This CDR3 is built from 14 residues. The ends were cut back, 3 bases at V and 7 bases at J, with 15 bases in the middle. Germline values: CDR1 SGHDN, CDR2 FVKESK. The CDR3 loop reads CASSHLGTAFEAFF. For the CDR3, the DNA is TGTGCCAGCAGCCACCTCGGGACTGCATTTGAAGCTTTCTTT.

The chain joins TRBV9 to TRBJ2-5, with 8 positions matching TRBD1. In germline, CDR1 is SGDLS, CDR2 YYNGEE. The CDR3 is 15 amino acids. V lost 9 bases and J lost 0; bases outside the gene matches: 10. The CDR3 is CANPSGGLYQETQYF. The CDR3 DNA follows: TGTGCCAACCCATCAGGGGGCCTGTACCAAGAGACCCAGTACTTC.

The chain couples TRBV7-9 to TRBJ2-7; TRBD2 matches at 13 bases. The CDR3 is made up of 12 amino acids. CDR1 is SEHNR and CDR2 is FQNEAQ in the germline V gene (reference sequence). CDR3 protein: CATGLAGAEQYF. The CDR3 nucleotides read TGTGCTACTGGACTAGCGGGAGCCGAGCAGTACTTC.

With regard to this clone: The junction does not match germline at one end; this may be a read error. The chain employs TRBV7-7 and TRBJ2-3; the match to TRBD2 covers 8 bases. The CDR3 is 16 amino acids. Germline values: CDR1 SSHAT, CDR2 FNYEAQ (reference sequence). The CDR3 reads CASSPGPREGRDTQYF. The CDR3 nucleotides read TGTGCTAGCAGCCCAGGGCCCCGGGAGGGCCGGGATACGCAGTATTTT.

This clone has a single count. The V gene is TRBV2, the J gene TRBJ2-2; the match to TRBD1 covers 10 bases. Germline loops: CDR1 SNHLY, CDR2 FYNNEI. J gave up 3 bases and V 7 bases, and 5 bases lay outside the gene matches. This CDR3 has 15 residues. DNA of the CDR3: TGTGCCAGCACCAGGGACAGGGGTTACACCGGGGAGCTGTTTTTT. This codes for CASTRDRGYTGELFF.

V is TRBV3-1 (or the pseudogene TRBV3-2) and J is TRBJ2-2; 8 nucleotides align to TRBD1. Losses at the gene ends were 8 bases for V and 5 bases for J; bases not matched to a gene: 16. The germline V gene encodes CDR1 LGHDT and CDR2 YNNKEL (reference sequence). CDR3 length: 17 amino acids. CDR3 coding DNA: TGTGCCAGCGACGGACCGCCAGGGGGCAAGAGAACCGGGGAGCTGTTTTTT. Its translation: CASDGPPGGKRTGELFF.

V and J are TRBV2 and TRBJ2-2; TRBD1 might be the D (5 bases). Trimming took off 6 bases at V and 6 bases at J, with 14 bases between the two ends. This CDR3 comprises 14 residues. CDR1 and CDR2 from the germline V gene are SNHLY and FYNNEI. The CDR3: CASSTDLGAGELFF. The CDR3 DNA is TGTGCCAGCAGCACGGATCTAGGGGCCGGGGAGCTGTTTTTT.

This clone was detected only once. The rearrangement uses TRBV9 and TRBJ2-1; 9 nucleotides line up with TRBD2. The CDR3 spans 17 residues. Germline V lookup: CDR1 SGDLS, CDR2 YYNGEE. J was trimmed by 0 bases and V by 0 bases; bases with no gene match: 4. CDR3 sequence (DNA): TGTGCCAGCAGCGTAGGGAGTAGCGGGAGCTCCTACAATGAGCAGTTCTTC. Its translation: CASSVGSSGSSYNEQFF. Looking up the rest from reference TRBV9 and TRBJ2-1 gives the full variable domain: DSGVTQTPKHLITATGQRVTLRCSPRSGDLSVYWYQQSLDQGLQFLIQYYNGEERAKGNILERFSAQQFPDLHSELNLSSLELGDSALYFCASSVGSSGSSYNEQFFGPGTRLTVL.

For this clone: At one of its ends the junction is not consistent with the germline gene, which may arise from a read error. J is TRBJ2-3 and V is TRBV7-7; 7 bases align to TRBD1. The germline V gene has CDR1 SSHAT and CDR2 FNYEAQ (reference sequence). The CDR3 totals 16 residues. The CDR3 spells CASSLSPGTGTDTQYF. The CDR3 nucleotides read TGTGCTAGCAGCTTATCTCCCGGGACAGGCACAGATACGCAGTATTTT.

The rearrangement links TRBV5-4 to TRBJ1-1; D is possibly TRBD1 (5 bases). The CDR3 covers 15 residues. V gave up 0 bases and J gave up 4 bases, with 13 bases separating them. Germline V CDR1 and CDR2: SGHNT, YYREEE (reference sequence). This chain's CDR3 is CASSLGSQGGTEAFF. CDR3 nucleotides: TGTGCCAGCAGCTTGGGTTCGCAGGGTGGCACTGAAGCTTTCTTT.

The CDR3: CASARSGVLYNEQFF. The CDR3 DNA follows: TGTGCTAGTGCCCGAAGCGGGGTGCTCTACAATGAGCAGTTCTTC. This sequence joins TRBV12-5 and TRBJ2-1, with 7 bases fitting TRBD2. The ends lost 7 bases at V and 3 bases at J; junction bases unmatched: 9. The CDR3 totals 15 residues. Germline V CDR1 and CDR2: LGHNT, FRNRAP.

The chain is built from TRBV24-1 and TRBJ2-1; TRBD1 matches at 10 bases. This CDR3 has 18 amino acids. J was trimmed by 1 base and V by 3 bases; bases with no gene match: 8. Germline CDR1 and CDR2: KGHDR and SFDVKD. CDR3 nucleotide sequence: TGTGCCACCAGTGATGTCTCGGGACAGGGGATTTCCTACAATGAGCAGTTCTTC. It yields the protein CATSDVSGQGISYNEQFF.

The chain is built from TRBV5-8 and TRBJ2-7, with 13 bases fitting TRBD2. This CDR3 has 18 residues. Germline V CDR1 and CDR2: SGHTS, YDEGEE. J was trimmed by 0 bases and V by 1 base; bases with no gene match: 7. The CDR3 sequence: CASSLNRLAGGHSYEQYF. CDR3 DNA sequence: TGTGCCAGCAGCTTGAACCGACTAGCGGGAGGCCACTCCTACGAGCAGTACTTC.

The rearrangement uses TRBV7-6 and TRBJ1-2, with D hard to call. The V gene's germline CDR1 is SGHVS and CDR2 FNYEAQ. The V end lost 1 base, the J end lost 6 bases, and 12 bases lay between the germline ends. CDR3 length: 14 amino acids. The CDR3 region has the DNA TGTGCCAGCAGCTTAGGGGCAGCCAAGGATGGCTACACCTTC. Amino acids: CASSLGAAKDGYTF.

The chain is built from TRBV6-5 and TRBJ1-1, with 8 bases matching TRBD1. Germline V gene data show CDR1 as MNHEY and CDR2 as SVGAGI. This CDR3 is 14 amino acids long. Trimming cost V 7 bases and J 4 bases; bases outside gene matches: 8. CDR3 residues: CASTETGGGTEAFF. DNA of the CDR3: TGTGCCAGCACCGAAACAGGGGGTGGCACTGAAGCTTTCTTT.

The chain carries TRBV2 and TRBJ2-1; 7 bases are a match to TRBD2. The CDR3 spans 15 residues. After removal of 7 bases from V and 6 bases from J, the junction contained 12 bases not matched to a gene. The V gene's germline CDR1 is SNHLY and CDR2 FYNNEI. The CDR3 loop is CASKWEGRVGNEQFF. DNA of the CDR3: TGTGCCAGCAAGTGGGAGGGCCGGGTTGGCAATGAGCAGTTCTTC.

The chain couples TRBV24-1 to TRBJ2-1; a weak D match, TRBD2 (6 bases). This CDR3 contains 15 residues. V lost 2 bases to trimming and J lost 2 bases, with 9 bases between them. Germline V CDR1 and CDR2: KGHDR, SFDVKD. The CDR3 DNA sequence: TGTGCCACCAGTGATTCAGGGAGGCCCTACAATGAGCAGTTCTTC. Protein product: CATSDSGRPYNEQFF.